This T cell receptor (beta chain) was identified during a study of tissue T cells after allogeneic stem cell transplantation. Study-wide context: Graft-versus-host disease patients received grafts, several unmodified and three CD34-selected to deplete T cells. Study findings and constraints: Blood and spleen captured only part of the tissue TCR repertoire.

On this clone: Its specificity is not known.

Survey-depth TCRbeta CDR3 sequencing reported V/J genes and productive frequencies. Sequenced by immunoSEQ multiplex PCR; TCRdb stores in-frame clones only, minus some. Here the sample spans some 1,500 clones, around four fifths being singletons. Sequences were derived from liver tissue, sampled at autopsy. This clonotype was obtained from an older male patient with steroid-refractory graft-versus-host disease after an allogeneic stem cell transplant. The graft donor may have contributed some T cells.

The CDR3 DNA reads TGCGCCAGCAGCCAAGCACTCAGCTCCTACGAGCAGTACTTC. It specifies CASSQALSSYEQYF. The chain uses TRBV4-1 and TRBJ2-7; D not resolved. Germline V lookup: CDR1 MGHRA, CDR2 YSYEKL. Trimming removed 1 base at V and 0 bases at J, with 7 bases between. CDR3 length: 14 residues.